Listed below are T cell receptor beta chains from one sample, sequenced in a study of cytomegalovirus exposure and HLA in healthy donors. Produced via immunoSEQ multiplex PCR; TCRdb's table is partial and in-frame only. The repertoire includes some 120,000 clones, over 65% of them detected once, and 6% to 8% sits in the top ten. Sequenced input: PBMCs. The receptors originated from a woman between 40 and 50 years old in good health and CMV-seronegative. CDR3s include the opening cysteine and the closing phenylalanine or tryptophan. Each record gives: clone size, J gene, V gene, D gene, CDR3 length, CDR3 protein, CDR3 DNA. D genes are given only for firm matches. Clone sizes are given selectively: once, few, many, or a class where the clone is expanded.

few	TRBJ1-1	TRBV5-4	.	16	CASSLGHPGGNTEAFF	TGTGCCAGCAGCTTGGGACACCCCGGGGGGAACACTGAAGCTTTCTTT
few	TRBJ2-7	TRBV5-6	.	13	CASSLGPRPEQYF	TGTGCCAGCAGCTTGGGGCCCCGCCCCGAGCAGTACTTC
.	TRBJ2-1	TRBV10-3	TRBD2	13	CAISEFGGNEQFF	TGTGCCATCAGTGAGTTCGGGGGGAATGAGCAGTTCTTC
.	TRBJ2-2	TRBV4-1	.	14	CASRPSLNTGELFF	TGCGCCAGCAGGCCGAGTCTAAACACCGGGGAGCTGTTTTTT
.	TRBJ2-1	TRBV29-1	TRBD2	17	CSASGLAGAGSYNEQFF	TGCAGCGCCTCGGGACTAGCGGGAGCAGGCTCCTACAATGAGCAGTTCTTC
.	TRBJ2-7	TRBV28	.	14	CASSSPALSYEQYF	TGTGCCAGCAGTTCCCCTGCCCTGAGCTACGAGCAGTACTTC
once	TRBJ2-3	TRBV7-9	TRBD2	18	CASSKLAGGPSGTDTQYF	TGTGCCAGCAGCAAACTAGCGGGAGGGCCCTCGGGAACAGATACGCAGTATTTT
.	TRBJ2-7	TRBV11-2	.	14	CASRGGRGVHEQYF	TGTGCCAGCCGCGGGGGTAGGGGGGTCCACGAGCAGTACTTC
.	TRBJ2-7	TRBV5-6	.	16	CASSLLNGGSLYEQYF	TGTGCCAGCAGCTTGTTAAATGGGGGCTCGCTCTACGAGCAGTACTTC
.	TRBJ1-1	TRBV4-2	.	15	CASSQGFAMNTEAFF	TGTGCCAGCAGCCAAGGTTTTGCTATGAACACTGAAGCTTTCTTT
.	TRBJ2-7	TRBV27	.	15	CASSPLLGLRYEQYF	TGTGCCAGCAGTCCCCTATTGGGGCTCAGGTACGAGCAGTACTTC
.	TRBJ2-7	TRBV7-6	TRBD1	15	CASSPGQGDVYEQYF	TGTGCCAGCAGCCCTGGACAGGGGGACGTATACGAGCAGTACTTC
.	TRBJ1-3	TRBV7-2	TRBD1	18	CASSLLTGQGASGNTIYF	TGTGCCAGCAGCTTACTAACAGGACAGGGCGCCTCTGGAAACACCATATATTTT
.	TRBJ2-1	TRBV28	.	17	CASSQMGATGSGNEQFF	TGTGCCAGCAGTCAAATGGGCGCCACAGGGTCGGGGAATGAGCAGTTCTTC
.	TRBJ2-5	TRBV5-8	TRBD1	16	CASSTFRGRLRETQYF	TGTGCCAGCAGCACCTTCAGGGGGCGGTTACGAGAGACCCAGTACTTC
.	TRBJ1-1	TRBV18	.	13	CASSPPGRINAFF	TGTGCCAGCTCACCACCGGGGCGGATTAATGCTTTCTTT
.	TRBJ2-7	TRBV23-1	TRBD1	16	CASSYNGTGDSYEQYF	TGCGCCAGCAGTTACAATGGGACAGGGGATTCCTACGAGCAGTACTTC
.	TRBJ2-2	TRBV6-5	.	16	CASSYSRVSNTGELFF	TGTGCCAGCAGTTACTCGAGAGTTTCGAACACCGGGGAGCTGTTTTTT
.	TRBJ2-1	TRBV5-1	.	17	CASSLLSSGLLHNEQFF	TGCGCCAGCAGCTTGCTATCCTCGGGACTCCTTCACAATGAGCAGTTCTTC
once	TRBJ2-5	TRBV11-2	TRBD2	13	CASSLEPGGPSDF	TGTGCCAGCAGCTTAGAACCGGGAGGCCCTTCCGACTTC
.	TRBJ2-4	TRBV7-2	.	15	CASSLGPSAKNIQYF	TGTGCCAGCAGCCTGGGGCCCTCAGCCAAAAACATTCAGTACTTC
.	TRBJ2-3	TRBV15	TRBD2	16	CATSRGAGDGADTQYF	TGTGCCACCAGCAGAGGTGCGGGAGACGGTGCAGATACGCAGTATTTT